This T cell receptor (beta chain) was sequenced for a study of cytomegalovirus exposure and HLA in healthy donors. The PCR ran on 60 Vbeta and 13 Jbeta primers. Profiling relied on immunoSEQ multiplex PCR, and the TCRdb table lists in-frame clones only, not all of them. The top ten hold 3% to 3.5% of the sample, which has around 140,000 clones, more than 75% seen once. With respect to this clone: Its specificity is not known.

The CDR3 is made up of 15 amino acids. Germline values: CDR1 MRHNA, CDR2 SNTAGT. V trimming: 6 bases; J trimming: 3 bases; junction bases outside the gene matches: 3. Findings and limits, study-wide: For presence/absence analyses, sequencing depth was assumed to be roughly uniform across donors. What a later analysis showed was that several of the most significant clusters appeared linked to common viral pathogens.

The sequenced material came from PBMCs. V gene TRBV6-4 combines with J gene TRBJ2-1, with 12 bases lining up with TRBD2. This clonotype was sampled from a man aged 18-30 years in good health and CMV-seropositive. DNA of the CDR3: TGTGCCAGCAGGATGACTAGCGGGGGCTACAATGAGCAGTTCTTC. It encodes CASRMTSGGYNEQFF.